This TCR beta chain was retrieved from a study of control samples from healthy donors and cancer patients. Germline CDR1 reads LNHDA; CDR2 reads SQIVND (reference sequence). J lost 9 bases, V lost 7 bases, and 9 bases had no gene match. This CDR3 comprises 14 residues. TCRdb keeps only in-frame clones here, not all; method: immunoSEQ multiplex PCR. The sample holds about 85,000 clones, 90% seen once. Sequences were obtained from blood. This TCR was recovered from a woman younger than 30 in good health. The V call is TRBV19, the J call TRBJ1-5; 10 bases are a match to TRBD1. The CDR3 region has the DNA TGTGCCAGTAAAACGGACAGGGGGAACCGGCCCCAGCATTTT. As protein: CASKTDRGNRPQHF. Using reference TRBV19 and TRBJ1-5 for the parts outside the CDR3, the full variable domain is DGGITQSPKYLFRKEGQNVTLSCEQNLNHDAMYWYRQDPGQGLRLIYYSQIVNDFQKGDIAEGYSVSREKKESFPLTVTSAQKNPTAFYLCASKTDRGNRPQHFGDGTRLSIL.